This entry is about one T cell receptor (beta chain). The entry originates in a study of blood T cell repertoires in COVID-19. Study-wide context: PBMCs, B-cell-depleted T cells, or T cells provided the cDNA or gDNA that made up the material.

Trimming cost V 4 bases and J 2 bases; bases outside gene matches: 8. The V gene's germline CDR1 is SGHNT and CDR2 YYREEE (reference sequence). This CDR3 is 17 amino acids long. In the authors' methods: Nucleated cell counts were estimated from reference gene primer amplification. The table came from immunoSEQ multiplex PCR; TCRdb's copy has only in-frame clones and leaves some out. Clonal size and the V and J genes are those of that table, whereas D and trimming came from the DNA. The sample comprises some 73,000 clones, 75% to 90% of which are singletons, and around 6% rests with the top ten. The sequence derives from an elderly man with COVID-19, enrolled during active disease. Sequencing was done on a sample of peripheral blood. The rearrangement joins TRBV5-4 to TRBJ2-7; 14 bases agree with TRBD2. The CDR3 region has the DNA TGTGCCAGCAGCGTGGGACTAGCGGGGGTCGGACCCTACGAGCAGTACTTC. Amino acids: CASSVGLAGVGPYEQYF.